This T cell receptor beta chain is from a study of blood T cell repertoires in COVID-19. CDR1 and CDR2 from the germline V gene are KGHSH and LQKENI. Trimming took 5 bases from V and 6 from J; bases not matched to a gene: 13. The CDR3 extends over 15 amino acids. The study drew participants aged about 18 to 89 years from roughly 25 US areas. Only in-frame clones appear in the TCRdb table, and some are missing; sequencing was by immunoSEQ multiplex PCR. The sample yields 210,000 or so clones, under 90% seen once. The chain joins TRBV18 to TRBJ2-7, with 7 bases identical to TRBD2. The sequenced material came from PBMCs or T cells enriched from blood (not recorded which). This receptor was taken from a woman aged 45 to 65 with acute COVID-19. CDR3 in amino acids: CASSSPGGRAVEQYF. CDR3 in DNA: TGTGCCAGCTCAAGTCCGGGAGGCCGGGCCGTCGAGCAGTACTTC. The variable domain in full, with the rest retrieved from reference TRBV18 and TRBJ2-7, is NAGVMQNPRHLVRRRGQEARLRCSPMKGHSHVYWYRQLPEEGLKFMVYLQKENIIDESGMPKERFSAEFPKEGPSILRIQQVVRGDSAAYFCASSSPGGRAVEQYFGPGTRLTVT.